This T cell receptor beta chain was retrieved from a study of blood T cell repertoires in COVID-19. Study background: The United States, Italy and Spain supplied acute and convalescent COVID-19 samples. Sources were T cells, B-cell-depleted T cells, or PBMCs; the material itself was cDNA or gDNA.

In the original workflow: Amplification from reference gene primers served as the basis for estimated nucleated cell counts. Sequencing was performed with immunoSEQ multiplex PCR; in TCRdb, only in-frame clones are kept and a portion is missing. V and J calls plus clone size are reproduced from that table; the DNA served to infer D and trimming. The top ten hold less than 9.5% of the sample, which has 300,000 to 350,000 clones, around nine tenths seen once. Clinical history reported by participants formed the basis on which cohorts were assigned. CDR1 and CDR2 (germline): SGDLS, YYNGEE. Trimming at V came to 4 bases and at J to 3 bases, leaving 6 bases not matched to a gene. The CDR3 length is 14 residues.

The chain is built from TRBV9 and TRBJ1-2, with TRBD1 identical over 7 bases. The clonotype comes from a woman in her 30s who had recovered from COVID-19. Sequencing used PBMCs or T cells enriched from blood (not recorded which). CDR3 in amino acids: CASSPQDRYYGYTF. In DNA, the CDR3 is TGTGCCAGCAGCCCGCAGGACAGGTACTATGGCTACACCTTC.